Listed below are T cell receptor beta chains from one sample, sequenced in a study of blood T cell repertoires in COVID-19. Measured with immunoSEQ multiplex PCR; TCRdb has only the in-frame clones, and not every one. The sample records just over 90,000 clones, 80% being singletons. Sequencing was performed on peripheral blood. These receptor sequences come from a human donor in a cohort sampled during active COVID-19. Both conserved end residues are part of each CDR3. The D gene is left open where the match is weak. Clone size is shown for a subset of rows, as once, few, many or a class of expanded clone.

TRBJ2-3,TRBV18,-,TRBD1,CASSPPGTGSTDTQYF,TGTGCCAGCTCACCGCCCGGGACAGGAAGCACAGATACGCAGTATTTT
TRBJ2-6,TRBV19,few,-,CASSIPLQGSGANVLTF,TGTGCCAGTAGTATTCCACTTCAGGGGTCTGGGGCCAACGTCCTGACTTTC
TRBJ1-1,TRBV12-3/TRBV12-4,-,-,CASSSTENTEAFF,TGTGCCAGCAGCTCGACAGAGAACACTGAAGCTTTCTTT
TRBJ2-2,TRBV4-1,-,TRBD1,CASSQTATTGAGELFF,TGCGCCAGCAGCCAAACAGCGACGACAGGGGCCGGGGAGCTGTTTTTT
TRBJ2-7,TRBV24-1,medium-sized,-,CATSAGDNEQYF,TGTGCCACCAGTGCAGGGGACAACGAGCAGTACTTC
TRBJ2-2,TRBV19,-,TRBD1,CASSIGDRRNTGELFF,TGTGCCAGTAGTATAGGGGACAGGAGAAACACCGGGGAGCTGTTTTTT
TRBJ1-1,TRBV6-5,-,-,CASRERGGGPEAFF,TGTGCCAGCAGGGAGCGGGGGGGAGGGCCTGAAGCTTTCTTT
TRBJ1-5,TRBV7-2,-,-,CASSRDISRNQPQHF,TGTGCCAGCAGCCGGGACATTTCGAGGAATCAGCCCCAGCATTTT
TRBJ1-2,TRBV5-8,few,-,CASSSIVYGYTF,TGTGCCAGCAGCTCCATAGTCTATGGCTACACCTTC
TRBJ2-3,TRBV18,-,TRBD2,CASSPTTSGRGTDTQYF,TGTGCCAGCTCACCAACGACTAGCGGGAGGGGGACAGATACGCAGTATTTT
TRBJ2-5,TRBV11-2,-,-,CASSLGGGPQTQYF,TGTGCCAGCAGCTTGGGCGGGGGCCCACAGACCCAGTACTTC
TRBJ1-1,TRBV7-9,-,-,CASSLGATPNTEAFF,TGTGCCAGCAGCTTAGGTGCGACACCGAACACTGAAGCTTTCTTT
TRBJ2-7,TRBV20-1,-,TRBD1,CSAHRGDEQYF,TGCAGTGCTCACAGGGGTGATGAGCAGTACTTC
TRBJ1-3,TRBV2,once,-,CASSVVLGNTIYF,TGTGCCAGCAGTGTCGTTCTCGGAAACACCATATATTTT
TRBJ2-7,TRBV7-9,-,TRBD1,CASSPTSGQGAGEQYF,TGTGCCAGCAGCCCCACCTCCGGGCAGGGGGCGGGGGAGCAGTACTTC
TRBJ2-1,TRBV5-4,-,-,CASSSQQGNEQFF,TGTGCCAGCAGCTCCCAACAGGGCAATGAGCAGTTCTTC
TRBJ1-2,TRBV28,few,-,CASSQVGNDYGYTF,TGTGCCAGCAGCCAGGTCGGGAACGACTATGGCTACACCTTC
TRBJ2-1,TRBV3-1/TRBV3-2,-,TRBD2,CASSQALAAGLAGAGRFF,TGTGCCAGCAGCCAAGCGCTTGCTGCAGGCCTAGCGGGGGCGGGACGGTTCTTC
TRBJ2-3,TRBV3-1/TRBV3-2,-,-,CASSPTADTQYF,TGTGCCAGCAGCCCCACGGCAGATACGCAGTATTTT
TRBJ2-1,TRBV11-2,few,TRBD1,CASSLDPRGRGEQFF,TGTGCCAGCAGCTTAGATCCTAGGGGGCGAGGTGAGCAGTTCTTC
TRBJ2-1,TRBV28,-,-,CASLGGSSPLNEQFF,TGTGCCAGCCTTGGGGGGTCGTCCCCCCTCAATGAGCAGTTCTTC
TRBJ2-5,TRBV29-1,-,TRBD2,CSASVGTSGSAGGSQYF,TGCAGCGCCTCCGTTGGGACTAGCGGGTCGGCGGGGGGTTCCCAGTACTTC
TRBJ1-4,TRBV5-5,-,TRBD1,CASSLTGALTNEKLFF,TGTGCCAGCAGCTTGACAGGGGCCTTGACTAATGAAAAACTGTTTTTT
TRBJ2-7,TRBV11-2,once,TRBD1,CASRSRLGTDSYEQYF,TGTGCCAGCCGGTCCCGTCTAGGGACAGACTCCTACGAGCAGTACTTC
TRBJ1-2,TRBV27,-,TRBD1,CASSRTGGESGYTF,TGTGCCAGCAGTAGGACAGGGGGCGAGAGCGGCTACACCTTC
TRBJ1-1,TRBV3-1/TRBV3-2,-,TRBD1,CASSQGDRVRSEAFF,TGTGCCAGCAGCCAAGGAGACAGGGTACGGTCTGAAGCTTTCTTT
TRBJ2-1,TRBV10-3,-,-,CAISELSYNEQFF,TGTGCCATCAGTGAGCTCTCCTACAATGAGCAGTTCTTC
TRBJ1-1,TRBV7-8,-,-,CASSAGSFEAFF,TGTGCCAGCAGCGCAGGATCGTTTGAAGCTTTCTTT
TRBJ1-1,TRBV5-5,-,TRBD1,CASSSPGQGTASTEAFF,TGTGCCAGCAGCTCCCCGGGACAGGGGACCGCTTCCACTGAAGCTTTCTTT
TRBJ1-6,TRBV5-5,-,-,CASSPQLQGKSSPLHF,TGTGCCAGCAGCCCGCAACTCCAGGGGAAGAGTTCACCCCTCCACTTT
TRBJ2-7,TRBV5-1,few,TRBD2,CASSFLAGGPRHEQYF,TGCGCCAGCAGCTTCCTAGCGGGAGGGCCGAGGCACGAGCAGTACTTC
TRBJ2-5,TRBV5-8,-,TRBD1,CASSLGTDRQETQYF,TGTGCCAGCAGCTTGGGGACGGACAGGCAAGAGACCCAGTACTTC
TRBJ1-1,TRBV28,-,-,CASRTGSKGVNTEAFF,TGTGCCAGCAGGACAGGCTCAAAGGGGGTGAACACTGAAGCTTTCTTT
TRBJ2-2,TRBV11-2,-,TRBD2,CASRVIAGGNTGELFF,TGTGCCAGCAGAGTCATAGCGGGAGGGAACACCGGGGAGCTGTTTTTT
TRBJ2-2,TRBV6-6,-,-,CASSFTVLTTGELFF,TGTGCCAGCAGCTTCACAGTTCTTACTACCGGGGAGCTGTTTTTT
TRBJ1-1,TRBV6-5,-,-,CASSMEAYTEAFF,TGTGCCAGCAGTATGGAGGCATACACTGAAGCTTTCTTT